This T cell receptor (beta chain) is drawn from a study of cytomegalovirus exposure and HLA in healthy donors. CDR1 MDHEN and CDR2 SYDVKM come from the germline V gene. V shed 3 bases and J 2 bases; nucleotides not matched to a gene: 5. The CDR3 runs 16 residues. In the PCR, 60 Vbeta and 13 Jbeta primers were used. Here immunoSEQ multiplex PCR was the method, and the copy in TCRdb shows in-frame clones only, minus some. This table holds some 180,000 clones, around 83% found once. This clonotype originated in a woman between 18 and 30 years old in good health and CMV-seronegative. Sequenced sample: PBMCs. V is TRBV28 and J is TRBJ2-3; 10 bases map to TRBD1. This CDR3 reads CASSLGGTGVTDTQYF. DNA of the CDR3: TGTGCCAGCAGTTTGGGAGGGACAGGGGTCACAGATACGCAGTATTTT.